These 20 T cell receptor beta chains originate from one sample sequenced in a study of post-analysis software for immune sequencing data. Prepared TCR beta cDNA libraries contained unique molecular identifiers. MiXCR, applied by TCRdb to the PCR reads, yields one record per CDR3 protein. The sample has 650,000 to 900,000 distinct CDR3 sequences; about half are singletons. Regarding the study as a whole: Compared with controls, patients had more of about 5 TRBV segments, including TRBV5-6, TRBV5-1 and TRBV20-1.

Their antigen targets remain unknown. The sample comprised blood. The receptors derive from a girl between 10 and 17 years old with multiple sclerosis.

The rearrangement joins TRBV20-1 to TRBJ2-7; either TRBD1 or TRBD2 may fit D (5 bases each). V lost 0 bases, J lost 3 bases, and 15 bases lay in between. The length of the CDR3 is 15 residues. CDR1 is DFQATT, CDR2 SNEGSKA, per germline (reference sequence). CDR3 protein: CSARDGASRYYEQYF. In nucleotides, the CDR3 is TGCAGTGCTAGAGATGGGGCTAGCAGATACTACGAGCAGTACTTC.

V usage is TRBV20-1 and J usage is TRBJ1-6; D is possibly TRBD1 (5 bases). CDR3 length: 14 amino acids. V was shortened by 3 bases and J by 10 bases, with 16 bases between the two germline ends. Per germline, CDR1 DFQATT and CDR2 SNEGSKA (reference sequence). For the CDR3, the DNA is TGCAGTGCTAGCCAAAGCCGGGGCAGCTCACCCCTCCACTTT. It encodes CSASQSRGSSPLHF.

V gene TRBV15 combines with J gene TRBJ1-2; the match to TRBD1 covers 7 bases. Germline CDR1 and CDR2: LNHNV and YYDKDF (reference sequence). V lost 1 base to trimming and J lost 4 bases; unmatched junction nucleotides: 9. The CDR3 runs 16 residues. CDR3 DNA sequence: TGTGCCACCAGCAGAGTACTCGGACAGGACGCCTATGGCTACACCTTC. Its protein product is CATSRVLGQDAYGYTF. Drawing the rest from reference TRBV15 and TRBJ1-2, the complete variable domain is DAMVIQNPRYQVTQFGKPVTLSCSQTLNHNVMYWYQQKSSQAPKLLFHYYDKDFNNEADTPDNFQSRRPNTSFCFLDIRSPGLGDTAMYLCATSRVLGQDAYGYTFGSGTRLTVV.

On this clonotype: Relative to the germline gene, one junction end is altered; a read error may explain this. The genes are TRBV14 and TRBJ2-3; either TRBD1 or TRBD2 may supply D (5 bases each). The CDR3 sequence is 15 residues long. The germline V gene has CDR1 SGHDN and CDR2 FVKESK. Here the CDR3 reads CASSAWGPVADTLYF. As DNA, the CDR3 is TGTGCCAGCAGCGCCTGGGGACCGGTTGCAGATACGCTGTATTTT.

The genes are TRBV28 and TRBJ1-2; D gene unclear. The V end was cut by 10 bases, the J end by 0 bases, with 6 bases between. The CDR3 runs 11 residues. CDR1 and CDR2 from the germline V gene are MDHEN and SYDVKM. Written as DNA, the CDR3 is TGTGCCACCCTTTCTAACTATGGCTACACCTTC. Translated: CATLSNYGYTF.

Here the CDR3 DNA reads TGCGCCAGCAGCTTGGCCGGGACAGGGGCCGACGAGCAGTTCTTC. Its protein product is CASSLAGTGADEQFF. V usage is TRBV5-1 and J usage is TRBJ2-1; TRBD1 matches at 10 bases. The V and J ends lost 0 bases and 10 bases, in that order; junction bases with no gene match: 7. The germline V gene has CDR1 SGHRS and CDR2 YFSETQ. The CDR3 totals 15 residues.

This chain uses TRBV7-3 with TRBJ2-1; 11 bases agree with TRBD2. V shed 5 bases, J shed 4 bases, and the junction held 4 bases outside the gene matches. CDR1 SGHTA and CDR2 FQGTGA come from the germline V gene. There are 15 residues in the CDR3. CDR3 sequence reads: CASSRSSGRYNEQFF. In DNA, the CDR3 is TGTGCCAGCAGCCGGTCTAGCGGGAGGTACAATGAGCAGTTCTTC. Full variable domain (rest looked up from reference TRBV7-3 and TRBJ2-1): GAGVSQTPSNKVTEKGKYVELRCDPISGHTALYWYRQSLGQGPEFLIYFQGTGAADDSGLPNDRFFAVRPEGSVSTLKIQRTERGDSAVYLCASSRSSGRYNEQFFGPGTRLTVL.

This clonotype showed up just a few times. The J gene is TRBJ2-5, the V gene TRBV7-2; D not resolved. Trimming pared 2 bases from V and 0 bases from J, leaving 4 bases between. The CDR3 has 13 residues. Germline V gives CDR1 SGHTA, CDR2 FQGNSA. CDR3 protein: CASSLLYQETQYF. The CDR3 DNA reads TGTGCCAGCAGCTTACTGTACCAAGAGACCCAGTACTTC.

The CDR3: CASSSLLNYEQYF. DNA for the CDR3: TGTGCCAGCAGTTCCCTCCTGAACTACGAGCAGTACTTC. The V gene is TRBV12-3 or TRBV12-4, the J gene TRBJ2-7; D is unclear. This CDR3 spans 13 amino acids. The germline V and J ends were trimmed by 4 bases and 3 bases, with 10 bases remaining between them.

The chain links TRBV27 to TRBJ1-5; 7 bases map to TRBD1. The V gene end was trimmed by 5 bases and the J gene end by 6 bases; junction bases not matched to a gene: 7. The CDR3 extends over 14 amino acids. Germline CDR1 MNHEY, CDR2 SMNVEV (reference sequence). This CDR3 reads CASSPSTGVQPQHF. Written as DNA, the CDR3 is TGTGCCAGCAGTCCGTCAACAGGGGTTCAGCCCCAGCATTTT.

This clonotype has only one observation. The J gene is TRBJ1-1, the V gene TRBV20-1; D uncertain. V was trimmed by 2 bases and J by 8 bases, leaving 9 bases between them. The CDR3 loop spans 11 amino acids. The germline CDR1 and CDR2 sequences are DFQATT and SNEGSKA (reference sequence). The CDR3 DNA sequence: TGCAGTGCTAGAATCCTACCCGAAGCTTTCTTT. Residues: CSARILPEAFF.

This chain joins TRBV10-1 and TRBJ2-7, with D uncertain. CDR3 size: 12 residues. Trimming cost V 2 bases and J 5 bases, with 7 bases left between them. Per the germline V gene, CDR1 is WNHNN and CDR2 is SYGVQD (reference sequence). This CDR3 reads CASSERRNEQYF. CDR3 bases: TGCGCCAGCAGTGAGCGAAGAAACGAGCAGTACTTC.

The gene calls are TRBV5-1 and TRBJ2-1, with 10 bases fitting TRBD2. Trimming removed 6 bases from V and 6 bases from J; junction bases left unmatched: 6. The CDR3 extends over 14 amino acids. CDR1 and CDR2 from the germline V gene are SGHRS and YFSETQ. CDR3 protein: CASKAGGVANEQFF. The CDR3 coding sequence is TGCGCCAGCAAAGCGGGAGGGGTAGCCAATGAGCAGTTCTTC.

This sequence joins TRBV27 and TRBJ2-3, with 7 bases lining up with TRBD2. CDR1 MNHEY and CDR2 SMNVEV come from the germline V gene (reference sequence). The J segment lost 1 base and the V segment lost 10 bases, leaving 11 bases of the junction unmatched. CDR3 length: 15 residues. The DNA for the CDR3 is TGTGCCACCACCCGGGGTCTAGCGGGCACAGATACGCAGTATTTT. Protein product: CATTRGLAGTDTQYF.

The gene calls are TRBV20-1 and TRBJ2-3; no clear D gene. The CDR3 spans 13 residues. Germline loops: CDR1 DFQATT, CDR2 SNEGSKA (reference sequence). Trimming removed 6 bases from V and 5 bases from J, with 15 bases in between. The chain's CDR3 is CSALRARRDTQYF. The CDR3 coding sequence is TGCAGTGCGCTTCGAGCTCGGAGAGATACGCAGTATTTT.

This clonotype showed up just a few times. The chain joins TRBV20-1 to TRBJ2-3, with unresolved D. Between the trimmed V and J ends, which lost 3 bases and 3 bases, there was a span of 16 bases. The CDR3 sequence is 15 residues long. In germline, CDR1 is DFQATT, CDR2 SNEGSKA (reference sequence). CDR3 in DNA: TGCAGTGCTAGGAACCCCGCCTTTGCGACAGATACGCAGTATTTT. It specifies CSARNPAFATDTQYF.

The rearrangement links TRBV29-1 to TRBJ2-7, with 7 bases lining up with TRBD1. This CDR3 has 14 amino acids. Germline-derived CDR1 and CDR2 are SQVTM and ANQGSEA. V was pared by 3 bases and J by 0 bases, with 5 bases of the junction left unmatched. Here the CDR3 DNA reads TGCAGCGTTGATGGTCAGGGGGACTCCTACGAGCAGTACTTC. This codes for CSVDGQGDSYEQYF.

The V and J genes are TRBV7-3 and TRBJ2-3, with TRBD2 as a possible D gene (6 bases). The CDR3 runs to 17 residues. Germline V gene data show CDR1 as SGHTA and CDR2 as FQGTGA. Trimming shortened V by 1 base and J by 3 bases, and 17 bases separated the two germline ends. The CDR3 loop is CASSLKLSGRGTDTQYF. The CDR3 region has the DNA TGTGCCAGCAGCTTAAAATTATCCGGGAGAGGGACAGATACGCAGTATTTT.

The chain joins TRBV2 to TRBJ2-7, with D unresolved. The germline CDR1 and CDR2 sequences are SNHLY and FYNNEI. CDR3 length: 13 residues. Trimming removed 7 bases from V and 1 base from J, with 11 bases in between. The CDR3 sequence is CASNVGLSYEQYF. The CDR3 nucleotides are TGTGCCAGCAACGTCGGGCTATCCTACGAGCAGTACTTC.

This clonotype was seen only a few times. This sequence joins TRBV20-1 and TRBJ2-4; 7 nucleotides align to TRBD2. V lost 3 bases and J lost 5; bases outside the gene matches: 19. Germline CDR1 DFQATT, CDR2 SNEGSKA (reference sequence). There are 18 residues in the CDR3. For the CDR3, the DNA is TGCAGTGCTAGTTCTTCTAGCGGAGGGTCTAGGGTGGAAAACATTCAGTACTTC. This gives the protein CSASSSSGGSRVENIQYF.